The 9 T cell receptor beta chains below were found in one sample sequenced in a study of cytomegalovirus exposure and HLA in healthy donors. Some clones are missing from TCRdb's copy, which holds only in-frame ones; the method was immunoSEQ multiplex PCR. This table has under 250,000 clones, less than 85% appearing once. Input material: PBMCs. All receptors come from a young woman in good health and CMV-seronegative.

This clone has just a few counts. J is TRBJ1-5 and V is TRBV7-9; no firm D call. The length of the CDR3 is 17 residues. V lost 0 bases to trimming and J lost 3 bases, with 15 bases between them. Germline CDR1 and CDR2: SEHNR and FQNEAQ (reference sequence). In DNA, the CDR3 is TGTGCCAGCAGCTTAGCCGACCCTCATGGATACAATCAGCCCCAGCATTTT. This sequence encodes CASSLADPHGYNQPQHF.

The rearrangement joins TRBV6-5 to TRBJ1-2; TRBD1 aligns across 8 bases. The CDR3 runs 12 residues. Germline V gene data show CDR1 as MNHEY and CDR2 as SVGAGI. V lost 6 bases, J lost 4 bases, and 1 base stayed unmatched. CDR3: CASSDRGYGYTF. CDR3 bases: TGTGCCAGCAGCGACAGGGGCTATGGCTACACCTTC.

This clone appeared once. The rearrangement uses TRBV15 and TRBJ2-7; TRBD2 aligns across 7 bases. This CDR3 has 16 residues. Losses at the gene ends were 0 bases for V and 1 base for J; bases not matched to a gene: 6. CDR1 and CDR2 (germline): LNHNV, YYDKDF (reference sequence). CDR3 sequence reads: CATSRDGAGDSYEQYF. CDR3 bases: TGTGCCACCAGCAGAGATGGGGCGGGGGATTCCTACGAGCAGTACTTC.

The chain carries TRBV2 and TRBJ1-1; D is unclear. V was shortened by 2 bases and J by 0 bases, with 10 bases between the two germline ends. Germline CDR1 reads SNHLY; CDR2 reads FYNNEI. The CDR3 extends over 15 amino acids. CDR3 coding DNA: TGTGCCAGCAGTGAAATGGCAGCGATGAACACTGAAGCTTTCTTT. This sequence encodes CASSEMAAMNTEAFF.

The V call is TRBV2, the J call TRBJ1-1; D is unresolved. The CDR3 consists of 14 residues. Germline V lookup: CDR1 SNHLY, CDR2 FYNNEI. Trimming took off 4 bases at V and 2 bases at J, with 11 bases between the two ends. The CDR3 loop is CASSALLGNTEAFF. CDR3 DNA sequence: TGTGCCAGCAGTGCTCTCTTGGGAAACACTGAAGCTTTCTTT.

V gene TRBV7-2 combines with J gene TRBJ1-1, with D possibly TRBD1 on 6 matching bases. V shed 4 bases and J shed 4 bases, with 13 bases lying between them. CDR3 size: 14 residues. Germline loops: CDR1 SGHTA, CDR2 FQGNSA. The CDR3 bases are TGTGCCAGCAGCTCACAGGGATCTGGCACTGAAGCTTTCTTT. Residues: CASSSQGSGTEAFF. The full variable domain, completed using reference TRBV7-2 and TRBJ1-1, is GAGVSQSPSNKVTEKGKDVELRCDPISGHTALYWYRQSLGQGLEFLIYFQGNSAPDKSGLPSDRFSAERTGGSVSTLTIQRTQQEDSAVYLCASSSQGSGTEAFFGQGTRLTVV.

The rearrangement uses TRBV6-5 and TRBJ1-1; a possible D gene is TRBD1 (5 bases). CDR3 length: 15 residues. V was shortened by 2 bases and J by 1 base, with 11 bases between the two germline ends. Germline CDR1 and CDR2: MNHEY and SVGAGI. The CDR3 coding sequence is TGTGCCAGCAGTTACGTGGTTGGGGGGAACACTGAAGCTTTCTTT. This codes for CASSYVVGGNTEAFF.

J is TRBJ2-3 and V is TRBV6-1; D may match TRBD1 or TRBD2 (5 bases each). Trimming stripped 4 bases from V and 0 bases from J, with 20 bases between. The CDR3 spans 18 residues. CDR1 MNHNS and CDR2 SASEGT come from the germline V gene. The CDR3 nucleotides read TGTGCCAGCAGTGCCTGGGACCGACTTCGTTCGAGCACAGATACGCAGTATTTT. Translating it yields CASSAWDRLRSSTDTQYF.

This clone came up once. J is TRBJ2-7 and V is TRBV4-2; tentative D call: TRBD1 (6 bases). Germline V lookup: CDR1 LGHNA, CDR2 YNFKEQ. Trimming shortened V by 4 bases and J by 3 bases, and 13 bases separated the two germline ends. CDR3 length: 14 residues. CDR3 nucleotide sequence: TGTGCCAGCAGCCCAGGGGCAGGATACTACGAGCAGTACTTC. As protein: CASSPGAGYYEQYF.